This T cell receptor beta chain was documented in a study of blood T cells in healthy people across ages. Ranging in age from about 6 to 95, the donors were healthy Caucasian individuals from Russia. For the second PCR, which ran for 7 to 11 cycles, a sample-barcoded 5' primer and a J-beta primer mix were used. There were at least 3 million CDR3-containing paired-end reads obtained from each sample. TCRdb reanalysed the 5' RACE reads using MiXCR and keeps one entry per CDR3 protein. Here the sample spans some 920,000 distinct CDR3 sequences, roughly 51% being singletons. Unmatched junction bases numbered 3, after V lost 7 bases and J lost 6 bases. CDR1 and CDR2 (germline): SQVTM, ANQGSEA. This CDR3 spans 13 amino acids. Study conclusions and caveats: The fall in TCR beta diversity per million T cells was roughly linear with age.

Concerning this clonotype itself: Its matching antigen is unknown.

Sequences were obtained from blood. This clonotype was sampled from a woman in her fifties or sixties in good health. This chain joins TRBV29-1 and TRBJ2-1; 13 nucleotides match TRBD2. The CDR3 here is CSAGTSGINEQFF. DNA of the CDR3: TGCAGCGCAGGGACTAGCGGGATCAATGAGCAGTTCTTC.